This entry concerns a single T cell receptor beta chain. The sample originates from a study of OX40 agonist ivuxolimab in advanced cancers. CDR3 length: 16 residues. Germline V gene data show CDR1 as KGHSY and CDR2 as FQNENV. The table came from immunoSEQ multiplex PCR; TCRdb's copy has only in-frame clones and leaves some out. This repertoire shows 11,000 to 15,000 clones, 70% to 75% found once; its top ten account for around 29%. The chain is built from TRBV16 and TRBJ2-7, with TRBD2 as a possible D gene (5 bases). The end of the DNA aligns better with TRBJ2-1, so the J call may be wrong. The receptor was derived from an adult with an advanced solid tumor such as melanoma, head and neck, liver or kidney cancer. The sequenced sample was CD4+ or CD8+ T cells sorted from blood, obtained in a trial of the OX40 agonist ivuxolimab. CDR3: CASSQGLPSSYNEQFF. The DNA of the CDR3 is TGTGCCAGCAGCCAAGGCCTGCCTAGCAGCTACAATGAGCAGTTCTTC.